The 17 T cell receptor beta chains below all came from one sample that was sequenced in a study of early T cells in non-severe SARS-CoV-2 infection. TCRdb reprocessed the 5' RACE reads with MiXCR, giving one entry per CDR3 protein. The sample has over 85,000 distinct CDR3 sequences, 16% seen once. Sequencing was performed on whole blood. The receptors derive from an adult who was a healthcare worker with PCR-confirmed SARS-CoV-2 infection or an uninfected control (not recorded which).

The chain links TRBV30 to TRBJ2-7; 9 nucleotides line up with TRBD2. V was pared by 4 bases and J by 4 bases, with 8 bases of the junction left unmatched. The CDR3 spans 14 residues. CDR1 is GTSNPN, CDR2 SVGIG, per germline (reference sequence). The CDR3 DNA reads as TGTGCCTGGAAAATAGCGGGAGCCGCATACGAGCAGTACTTC. Protein product: CAWKIAGAAYEQYF.

In the case of this clonotype: Germline and junction disagree at one end, which may indicate a read error. V usage is TRBV6-5 and J usage is TRBJ2-5; 9 nucleotides align to TRBD2. Germline V gene data show CDR1 as MNHEY and CDR2 as SVGAGI. The CDR3 extends over 17 amino acids. As DNA, the CDR3 is TGTGCCAGCAGTCCCCTAGAAGGAGCGGGAGGAAGAGAGCCCCAGTACTTC. This codes for CASSPLEGAGGREPQYF.

This clonotype was recorded a few times. This rearrangement joins TRBV5-4 to TRBJ1-1; TRBD1 agrees at 9 bases. The CDR3 covers 14 residues. Germline assignment: CDR1 SGHNT and CDR2 YYREEE (reference sequence). V gave up 7 bases and J gave up 6 bases; unmatched junction bases: 10. CDR3: CASGSDRGVAEAFF. CDR3 nucleotide sequence: TGTGCCAGCGGGAGCGACAGGGGGGTGGCTGAAGCTTTCTTT.

V gene TRBV6-1 combines with J gene TRBJ1-5; D is unresolved. The CDR3 is made up of 13 amino acids. Germline CDR1 and CDR2: MNHNS and SASEGT. V gave up 4 bases and J gave up 3 bases, with 7 bases separating them. This CDR3 reads CASSVSPNQPQHF. CDR3 DNA sequence: TGTGCCAGCAGTGTATCCCCCAATCAGCCCCAGCATTTT.

This clonotype was counted many times. This sequence joins TRBV7-9 and TRBJ2-7; 10 bases line up with TRBD2. V trimming: 5 bases; J trimming: 4 bases; junction bases outside the gene matches: 5. Germline values: CDR1 SEHNR, CDR2 FQNEAQ (reference sequence). This CDR3 contains 14 residues. In nucleotides, the CDR3 is TGTGCCAGCAGCAAAGCGGGAGGGCCGTACGAGCAGTACTTC. Amino acid sequence: CASSKAGGPYEQYF. Based on the CDR3 plus reference TRBV7-9 and TRBJ2-7, the full variable domain is DTGVSQNPRHKITKRGQNVTFRCDPISEHNRLYWYRQTLGQGPEFLTYFQNEAQLEKSRLLSDRFSAERPKGSFSTLEIQRTEQGDSAMYLCASSKAGGPYEQYFGPGTRLTVT.

This chain connects TRBV19 to TRBJ1-1; TRBD1 might be the D (5 bases). The ends were cut back, 3 bases at V and 1 base at J, with 6 bases in the middle. From germline, CDR1 is LNHDA and CDR2 SQIVND (reference sequence). The CDR3 spans 13 residues. The CDR3 sequence: CASSIRENTEAFF. In DNA, the CDR3 is TGTGCCAGTAGTATCAGGGAGAACACTGAAGCTTTCTTT. Complete variable domain (other parts from reference TRBV19 and TRBJ1-1): DGGITQSPKYLFRKEGQNVTLSCEQNLNHDAMYWYRQDPGQGLRLIYYSQIVNDFQKGDIAEGYSVSREKKESFPLTVTSAQKNPTAFYLCASSIRENTEAFFGQGTRLTVV.

In its sample, this clonotype was seen a few times. This chain uses TRBV7-6 with TRBJ2-6; TRBD1 might be the D (6 bases). Germline CDR1 reads SGHVS; CDR2 reads FNYEAQ. CDR3 length: 18 amino acids. Trimming pared 2 bases from V and 2 bases from J, leaving 16 bases between. The CDR3 DNA sequence: TGTGCCAGCAGCTTAAAGCCTAAACAGGGAACTGGGGCCAACGTCCTGACTTTC. Protein: CASSLKPKQGTGANVLTF.

In this sample, this clonotype turned up a few times. The J gene is TRBJ2-1, the V gene TRBV27, with no clear D. The germline V gene encodes CDR1 MNHEY and CDR2 SMNVEV (reference sequence). The CDR3 totals 13 residues. Trimming took 3 bases from V and 4 from J, leaving 7 bases between them. This CDR3 is CASSFQAYNEQFF. The CDR3 DNA follows: TGTGCCAGCAGTTTCCAAGCGTACAATGAGCAGTTCTTC.

The rearrangement joins TRBV7-9 to TRBJ1-1; D gene ambiguous. The CDR3 totals 14 residues. The V end lost 3 bases, the J end lost 4 bases, and 12 bases lay between the germline ends. Germline V gives CDR1 SEHNR, CDR2 FQNEAQ (reference sequence). The CDR3 spells CASSFPGPSTEAFF. DNA of the CDR3: TGTGCCAGCAGCTTTCCGGGTCCCAGCACTGAAGCTTTCTTT.

Turning to this clonotype: A much larger clonotype is one base distant, so this may be a read error. The rearrangement joins TRBV7-8 to TRBJ2-5; 9 bases agree with TRBD2. Germline values: CDR1 SGHVS, CDR2 FQNEAQ. CDR3 length: 15 residues. This CDR3 reads CTSSLTSGLRGTQYF. The CDR3, as DNA: TGTACCAGCAGCTTGACTAGCGGTCTCAGGGGGACCCAGTACTTC.

In this sample, this clonotype turned up many times. J is TRBJ2-3 and V is TRBV27; TRBD1 aligns across 9 bases. The ends lost 7 bases at V and 5 bases at J; junction bases unmatched: 1. CDR1 MNHEY and CDR2 SMNVEV come from the germline V gene (reference sequence). The CDR3 is made up of 12 amino acids. CDR3 amino acids: CASTDRGDTQYF. CDR3 sequence (DNA): TGTGCCAGCACGGACAGGGGAGATACGCAGTATTTT.

This clonotype was seen at least ten times. This rearrangement joins TRBV6-6 to TRBJ1-6; maybe TRBD1 (6 bases). CDR3 length equals 17 residues. The germline V and J ends were trimmed by 2 bases and 7 bases, with 18 bases remaining between them. The V gene's germline CDR1 is MNHNY and CDR2 SVGAGI (reference sequence). This CDR3 reads CASSYDGPDSANSPLHF. In DNA form, the CDR3 reads TGTGCCAGCAGTTACGATGGGCCGGACAGCGCCAATTCACCCCTCCACTTT.

The gene calls are TRBV10-2 and TRBJ2-3; 7 nucleotides align to TRBD1. Germline trimming cut 10 bases from V and 0 bases from J; bases unmatched to any gene: 7. Germline CDR1 WSHSY, CDR2 SAAADI. The length of the CDR3 is 14 residues. CDR3 sequence (DNA): TGCGCCACCTACAGGGGCCCTAGCACAGATACGCAGTATTTT. Its translation is CATYRGPSTDTQYF.

Many counts were recorded for this clonotype. This chain joins TRBV5-4 and TRBJ1-1; 8 bases map to TRBD1. V lost 4 bases to trimming and J lost 1 base; unmatched junction nucleotides: 9. In germline, CDR1 is SGHNT, CDR2 YYREEE (reference sequence). The CDR3 is made up of 16 amino acids. CDR3 sequence: CASSPGTGGSNTEAFF. As DNA, the CDR3 is TGTGCCAGCAGCCCCGGGACAGGAGGCTCGAACACTGAAGCTTTCTTT.

This clonotype appeared many times. In DNA, the CDR3 is TGTGCCAGCAGTTACCGCCCCGGCTATGGCTACACCTTC. As protein: CASSYRPGYGYTF. The V gene is TRBV6-2 or TRBV6-3, the J gene TRBJ1-2; D remains unclear. CDR1 is MNHEY and CDR2 is SVGEGT in the germline V gene. The CDR3 runs 13 residues. V lost 2 bases, J lost 4 bases, and 8 bases lay in between.

This clonotype was detected only a few times. The chain links TRBV30 to TRBJ2-3, with TRBD1 matching 8 bases. CDR3 length: 15 residues. After removal of 3 bases from V and 1 base from J, the junction contained 6 bases not matched to a gene. Per germline, CDR1 GTSNPN and CDR2 SVGIG (reference sequence). This CDR3 reads CAWRVGQGGTDTQYF. For the CDR3, the DNA is TGTGCCTGGAGAGTAGGACAGGGAGGCACAGATACGCAGTATTTT.

The rearrangement links TRBV3-1 to TRBJ1-2, with TRBD1 matching over 9 bases. The CDR3 covers 17 residues. The germline gives CDR1 LGHDT, CDR2 YNNKEL (reference sequence). Losses at the gene ends were 3 bases for V and 1 base for J; bases not matched to a gene: 9. The CDR3 here is CASSHTGTGKHNYGYTF. In nucleotides, the CDR3 is TGTGCCAGCAGCCATACCGGGACAGGGAAACATAACTATGGCTACACCTTC.